This TCR beta chain is drawn from a study of T cell repertoires in cytomegalovirus infection. Study-level findings and limits: HLA-C-restricted CMV-specific TCR beta clonotypes were dominant in the ex vivo response.

TCRdb re-called the reads through MiXCR, storing one row per CDR3 protein. The table includes hundreds of thousands of distinct CDR3 sequences, roughly 36% detected once. Per germline, CDR1 MNHEY and CDR2 SMNVEV (reference sequence). V lost 8 bases to trimming and J lost 4 bases; unmatched junction nucleotides: 11. This CDR3 spans 16 amino acids. A few counts support this clonotype. Its antigen is still unknown. This TCR came from a human donor in good health (CMV status not recorded). Some clones in this sample may be carry-over from other donors' samples. The source was cultured PBMCs, collected from culture after CMV antigen stimulation. This chain links TRBV27 with TRBJ2-5; 12 positions match TRBD2. The CDR3 nucleotides are TGTGCCAGCGGCCCTAGGACTAGCGGGATTGGAGAGACCCAGTACTTC. It translates to CASGPRTSGIGETQYF.